The 28 T cell receptor beta chains below all came from one sample that was sequenced in a study of T cell responses to AZD1222 COVID-19 vaccine. Sequencing used immunoSEQ multiplex PCR; TCRdb keeps in-frame clones, though not all of them. The sample lists 150,000 or so clones, 80% to 90% occurring once. The sequencing here drew on peripheral blood, taken on day 0 of AZD1222 vaccination. These receptors all come from an adult in good health.

This sequence joins TRBV5-6 and TRBJ1-1, with D unresolved. The V and J ends lost 4 bases and 5 bases respectively, with 12 bases between them. Germline V gene data show CDR1 as SGHDT and CDR2 as YYEEEE. CDR3 length: 13 residues. The CDR3 is CASSLGLGTEAFF. For the CDR3, the DNA is TGTGCCAGCAGCCTTGGACTGGGTACTGAAGCTTTCTTT.

This clone was counted only a few times. The CDR3 nucleotides are TGTGCCATCAGTGCTACTCTAGCTAACACCGGGGAGCTGTTTTTT. Translated: CAISATLANTGELFF. The V call is TRBV10-3, the J call TRBJ2-2; a weak D match, TRBD2 (5 bases). The CDR3 sequence is 15 residues long. Germline V gives CDR1 ENHRY, CDR2 SYGVKD. The V end was cut by 4 bases, the J end by 2 bases, with 11 bases between.

V gene TRBV12-5 combines with J gene TRBJ2-7, with TRBD1 identical over 8 bases. V gave up 4 bases and J gave up 2 bases; unmatched junction bases: 4. Germline V CDR1 and CDR2: LGHNT, FRNRAP. The CDR3 has 14 residues. This chain's CDR3 is CASGSTGGTYEQYF. CDR3 DNA: TGTGCTAGTGGTTCCACAGGGGGTACCTACGAGCAGTACTTC.

The rearrangement uses TRBV2 and TRBJ2-7; no clear D. V was cut by 0 bases and J by 7 bases, with 7 bases left in between. This CDR3 has 12 residues. From germline, CDR1 is SNHLY and CDR2 FYNNEI. The CDR3 DNA reads TGTGCCAGCAGTGAAGCGCCACGGGAGCAGTACTTC. As protein: CASSEAPREQYF.

The chain carries TRBV11-2 and TRBJ2-5; D is unresolved. V was trimmed by 0 bases and J by 0 bases, leaving 14 bases between them. CDR1 SGHAT and CDR2 FQNNGV come from the germline V gene. This CDR3 contains 17 residues. The CDR3 here is CASSLDLSRTYQETQYF. For the CDR3, the DNA is TGTGCCAGCAGCTTAGATCTTTCGCGTACCTACCAAGAGACCCAGTACTTC. Looking up the rest from reference TRBV11-2 and TRBJ2-5 gives the full variable domain: EAGVAQSPRYKIIEKRQSVAFWCNPISGHATLYWYQQILGQGPKLLIQFQNNGVVDDSQLPKDRFSAERLKGVDSTLKIQPAKLEDSAVYLCASSLDLSRTYQETQYFGPGTRLLVL.

V is TRBV9 and J is TRBJ1-3, with D perhaps matching TRBD1 (6 bases). The germline CDR1 and CDR2 sequences are SGDLS and YYNGEE. The CDR3 totals 14 residues. Trimming removed 3 bases from V and 4 bases from J, with 11 bases in between. CDR3 region: CASSEGGRGNTIYF. The CDR3 DNA reads as TGTGCCAGCAGCGAGGGGGGGAGAGGAAACACCATATATTTT. Looking up the rest from reference TRBV9 and TRBJ1-3 gives the full variable domain: DSGVTQTPKHLITATGQRVTLRCSPRSGDLSVYWYQQSLDQGLQFLIQYYNGEERAKGNILERFSAQQFPDLHSELNLSSLELGDSALYFCASSEGGRGNTIYFGEGSWLTVV.

The chain joins TRBV14 to TRBJ1-2; no definite D call. From germline, CDR1 is SGHDN and CDR2 FVKESK. V was cut by 5 bases and J by 0 bases, with 7 bases left in between. The CDR3 extends over 13 amino acids. CDR3 bases: TGTGCCAGCAGCACACAAGCTAACTATGGCTACACCTTC. Protein sequence: CASSTQANYGYTF.

This chain uses TRBV28 with TRBJ2-5, with 8 bases aligning to TRBD1. The CDR3 consists of 16 residues. V shed 5 bases, J shed 0 bases, and the junction held 8 bases outside the gene matches. The V gene's germline CDR1 is MDHEN and CDR2 SYDVKM. This chain's CDR3 is CASSPRTGSDQETQYF. DNA of the CDR3: TGTGCCAGCAGTCCCCGGACAGGGTCAGACCAAGAGACCCAGTACTTC.

V and J are TRBV11-3 and TRBJ2-1; D ambiguous. The CDR3 is 15 amino acids. Trimming left V 5 bases short and J 6 bases short, with 17 bases between. The germline CDR1 and CDR2 sequences are SGHNT and YENEEA. The CDR3 sequence: CASSPGMIAVNEQFF. DNA of the CDR3: TGTGCCAGCAGCCCTGGAATGATTGCGGTCAATGAGCAGTTCTTC. Full variable domain (remainder filled in from reference TRBV11-3 and TRBJ2-1): EAGVVQSPRYKIIEKKQPVAFWCNPISGHNTLYWYLQNLGQGPELLIRYENEEAVDDSQLPKDRFSAERLKGVDSTLKIQPAELGDSAVYLCASSPGMIAVNEQFFGPGTRLTVL.

The chain couples TRBV5-1 to TRBJ2-5; 7 nucleotides agree with TRBD1. The CDR3 covers 13 residues. J lost 5 bases, V lost 3 bases, and 4 bases had no gene match. The germline V gene has CDR1 SGHRS and CDR2 YFSETQ. CDR3 sequence: CASSSQGSETQYF. The CDR3 region has the DNA TGCGCCAGCAGCTCACAGGGGTCGGAGACCCAGTACTTC.

This rearrangement joins TRBV4-1 to TRBJ1-1, with D tentatively TRBD1 (5 bases). In germline, CDR1 is MGHRA, CDR2 YSYEKL. The CDR3 covers 14 residues. The V end lost 2 bases, the J end lost 7 bases, and 14 bases lay between the germline ends. The CDR3 protein is CASSQPVGRGEAFF. The CDR3 nucleotides read TGCGCCAGCAGCCAACCGGTCGGGAGGGGTGAAGCTTTCTTT.

V and J are TRBV5-4 and TRBJ1-1; unclear D gene. Germline-derived CDR1 and CDR2 are SGHNT and YYREEE (reference sequence). V shed 0 bases and J shed 2 bases, with 8 bases lying between them. This CDR3 has 14 amino acids. The CDR3 DNA follows: TGTGCCAGCAGCTTGGGGAACGGAAACACTGAAGCTTTCTTT. It codes for CASSLGNGNTEAFF.

The chain has TRBV7-9 and TRBJ2-1; 8 positions match TRBD2. J was trimmed by 7 bases and V by 4 bases; bases with no gene match: 15. The CDR3 has 17 amino acids. Germline CDR1 and CDR2: SEHNR and FQNEAQ (reference sequence). The CDR3 spells CASSSLSRLAGLNEQFF. The CDR3 DNA follows: TGTGCCAGCAGCTCCCTCTCTCGGCTAGCGGGTCTTAATGAGCAGTTCTTC.

The chain recombines TRBV5-8 with TRBJ2-1; D uncertain. V was shortened by 4 bases and J by 1 base, with 12 bases between the two germline ends. CDR3 length equals 15 residues. Germline CDR1 and CDR2: SGHTS and YDEGEE. DNA of the CDR3: TGTGCCAGCAGCCCGAGCATTGCTTCCTACAATGAGCAGTTCTTC. Translating it yields CASSPSIASYNEQFF.

CDR3 amino acids: CASSYHTYTEAFF. In DNA, the CDR3 is TGTGCCAGCAGTTATCACACCTACACTGAAGCTTTCTTT. The chain carries TRBV6-2 or TRBV6-3 and TRBJ1-1; D remains ambiguous. V gave up 3 bases and J gave up 3 bases, with 8 bases separating them. CDR3 length: 13 amino acids. Germline loops: CDR1 MNHEY, CDR2 SVGEGT.

The V and J genes are TRBV3-1 (or the pseudogene TRBV3-2) and TRBJ1-2; D unclear. The CDR3 is made up of 16 amino acids. V gave up 2 bases and J gave up 0 bases, with 13 bases separating them. Germline loops: CDR1 LGHDT, CDR2 YNNKEL (reference sequence). Here the CDR3 reads CASSQIGIQANYGYTF. The CDR3 bases are TGTGCCAGCAGCCAAATTGGTATACAAGCTAACTATGGCTACACCTTC.

This clone was detected once. Here the CDR3 DNA reads TGTGCCATCAGTGAGGGGGGGCGGCTAACCGAGCAGTACTTC. It yields the protein CAISEGGRLTEQYF. The rearrangement uses TRBV10-3 and TRBJ2-7; D is possibly TRBD1 or TRBD2 (6 bases each). There are 14 residues in the CDR3. CDR1 ENHRY and CDR2 SYGVKD come from the germline V gene. V lost 2 bases and J 6 bases, leaving 14 bases between the germline ends.

This chain uses TRBV6-2 or TRBV6-3 with TRBJ2-7; D is unclear. V lost 2 bases and J 0 bases, leaving 11 bases between the germline ends. Germline V gene data show CDR1 as MNHEY and CDR2 as SVGEGT. The CDR3 has 15 residues. DNA of the CDR3: TGTGCCAGCAGTTACAGGGCGGTTGACTCCTACGAGCAGTACTTC. It specifies CASSYRAVDSYEQYF.

The chain uses TRBV11-2 and TRBJ1-1; D may be TRBD1 (6 bases). The CDR3 sequence is 15 residues long. Per the germline V gene, CDR1 is SGHAT and CDR2 is FQNNGV. V was clipped by 2 bases and J by 1 base, with 11 bases between them. As DNA, the CDR3 is TGTGCCAGCAGCTTAACCGGACAGTCGAACACTGAAGCTTTCTTT. Translation gives CASSLTGQSNTEAFF. Full variable domain (outside the CDR3, taken from reference TRBV11-2 and TRBJ1-1): EAGVAQSPRYKIIEKRQSVAFWCNPISGHATLYWYQQILGQGPKLLIQFQNNGVVDDSQLPKDRFSAERLKGVDSTLKIQPAKLEDSAVYLCASSLTGQSNTEAFFGQGTRLTVV.

In its sample, this clone was seen once. This chain uses TRBV16 with TRBJ1-1; D gene unclear. Trimming shortened V by 0 bases and J by 0 bases, and 2 bases separated the two germline ends. The CDR3 covers 13 residues. Per the germline V gene, CDR1 is KGHSY and CDR2 is FQNENV. The CDR3 DNA is TGTGCCAGCAGCCAATCACTGAACACTGAAGCTTTCTTT. Amino acids: CASSQSLNTEAFF.

The chain recombines TRBV24-1 with TRBJ2-2; TRBD1 aligns across 10 bases. V lost 7 bases to trimming and J lost 7 bases; unmatched junction nucleotides: 5. The CDR3 consists of 14 residues. Germline CDR1 reads KGHDR; CDR2 reads SFDVKD. CDR3 protein: CATSGTGDVGELFF. CDR3 sequence (DNA): TGTGCCACCAGCGGGACAGGGGATGTCGGGGAGCTGTTTTTT.

The V gene is TRBV18, the J gene TRBJ2-7, with 12 positions matching TRBD2. V was pared by 3 bases and J by 3 bases, with 0 bases of the junction left unmatched. Germline lookup yields CDR1 KGHSH and CDR2 LQKENI. CDR3 length: 14 amino acids. The CDR3 nucleotides are TGTGCCAGCTCACCGACTAGCGGGAGCTACGAGCAGTACTTC. Protein: CASSPTSGSYEQYF.

The chain uses TRBV5-6 and TRBJ1-2; D remains ambiguous. CDR3 length equals 14 residues. Trimming removed 1 base at V and 3 bases at J, with 10 bases between. CDR1 and CDR2 from the germline V gene are SGHDT and YYEEEE. The chain's CDR3 is CASSLIEVDYGYTF. CDR3 nucleotide sequence: TGTGCCAGCAGCTTGATTGAGGTGGACTATGGCTACACCTTC.

V is TRBV7-3 and J is TRBJ2-2; D may be TRBD1 (6 bases). The length of the CDR3 is 14 residues. Germline-derived CDR1 and CDR2 are SGHTA and FQGTGA. V lost 3 bases and J 4 bases, leaving 9 bases between the germline ends. The CDR3 loop is CASSLGAATGELFF. Written as DNA, the CDR3 is TGTGCCAGCAGCTTGGGGGCGGCCACCGGGGAGCTGTTTTTT. Complete variable domain (other parts from reference TRBV7-3 and TRBJ2-2): GAGVSQTPSNKVTEKGKYVELRCDPISGHTALYWYRQSLGQGPEFLIYFQGTGAADDSGLPNDRFFAVRPEGSVSTLKIQRTERGDSAVYLCASSLGAATGELFFGEGSRLTVL.

The gene calls are TRBV11-2 and TRBJ2-7; D gene unclear. The CDR3 has 14 residues. Looked up from germline, CDR1 is SGHAT and CDR2 is FQNNGV. V dropped 1 base and J dropped 0 bases, with 7 bases sitting between them. Written as DNA, the CDR3 is TGTGCCAGCAGCTTAGTTGGCTCCTCCTACGAGCAGTACTTC. This codes for CASSLVGSSYEQYF.

The CDR3 sequence is CASSLPRSTGSYGYTF. The CDR3 DNA reads as TGTGCCAGCAGCTTACCCAGATCGACAGGGTCCTATGGCTACACCTTC. The rearrangement links TRBV7-9 to TRBJ1-2, with 7 bases matching TRBD1. V trimming: 2 bases; J trimming: 4 bases; junction bases outside the gene matches: 10. The CDR3 covers 16 residues. CDR1 SEHNR and CDR2 FQNEAQ come from the germline V gene (reference sequence).

V is TRBV11-2 and J is TRBJ2-5, with TRBD1 matching 8 bases. Per germline, CDR1 SGHAT and CDR2 FQNNGV. J lost 2 bases, V lost 5 bases, and 7 bases had no gene match. The CDR3 consists of 15 residues. The CDR3 region is CASSLNRGVQETQYF. The CDR3 DNA reads as TGTGCCAGCAGCCTTAACAGGGGGGTACAAGAGACCCAGTACTTC.

This clone was observed a handful of times. The chain is built from TRBV5-1 and TRBJ1-2, with a possible D match to TRBD1 (6 bases). The length of the CDR3 is 13 residues. V dropped 4 bases and J dropped 6 bases, with 13 bases sitting between them. Germline V gives CDR1 SGHRS, CDR2 YFSETQ. The CDR3 DNA sequence: TGCGCCAGCAGCGAGGACAGCCGCCATGGCTACACCTTC. It yields the protein CASSEDSRHGYTF.